The 3 T cell receptor beta chains below all came from one sample that was sequenced in a study of neoadjuvant nivolumab and ipilimumab in lung cancer. Some clones are missing from TCRdb's copy, which holds only in-frame ones; the method was immunoSEQ multiplex PCR. The sample consists of roughly 45,000 clones, 75% to 90% of them appearing once. Source: blood, taken before neoadjuvant nivolumab, alone or with ipilimumab. The receptors derive from an adult with non-small cell lung cancer. Some clones in this sample may be carry-over from other donors' samples.

The gene calls are TRBV4-3 and TRBJ2-6, with a weak D call TRBD1 (5 bases). Germline-derived CDR1 and CDR2 are LGHNA and YSLEER. The CDR3 consists of 17 residues. With 1 base removed from V and 1 base from J, the gap between germline ends came to 11 bases. The CDR3 loop is CASSQGDQGSGANVLTF. The CDR3 DNA reads as TGCGCCAGCAGCCAAGGAGATCAGGGATCTGGGGCCAACGTCCTGACTTTC.

The J gene is TRBJ2-1, the V gene TRBV30; D perhaps matches TRBD2 (5 bases). With 5 bases removed from V and 7 bases from J, the gap between germline ends came to 18 bases. The germline V gene encodes CDR1 GTSNPN and CDR2 SVGIG (reference sequence). This CDR3 is 14 amino acids long. The CDR3 DNA sequence: TGTGCCTGGGGATTAACACTAGTACGGAATGAGCAGTTCTTC. This translates into CAWGLTLVRNEQFF.

V is TRBV5-4 and J is TRBJ2-7; 7 bases are shared with TRBD1. The V gene's germline CDR1 is SGHNT and CDR2 YYREEE (reference sequence). The V segment lost 4 bases and the J segment 5 bases; nucleotides outside the gene matches: 12. This CDR3 region has 15 residues. DNA of the CDR3: TGTGCCAGCAGCCTGTGGGGCAGGGGGTATAACGAGCAGTACTTC. Its protein product is CASSLWGRGYNEQYF.